These 15 T cell receptor beta chains were all obtained from the same sample, sequenced in a study of T cell repertoires in cytomegalovirus infection. MiXCR, run by TCRdb on the reads, gives a single entry per CDR3 protein. Of about 320,000 distinct CDR3 sequences listed, over 7.5% are singletons. The sequenced sample consisted of PBMCs. These receptors came from a human donor in good health (CMV status not recorded). Some clones in this sample may be carry-over from other donors' samples.

This clonotype was counted at least ten times. V gene TRBV3-1 combines with J gene TRBJ1-4, with D perhaps matching TRBD1 (5 bases). The CDR3 is made up of 18 amino acids. Between the trimmed V and J ends, which lost 2 bases and 0 bases, there was a span of 16 bases. The V gene's germline CDR1 is LGHDT and CDR2 YNNKEL (reference sequence). The CDR3: CASSQWGGNLATNEKLFF. DNA for the CDR3: TGTGCCAGCAGCCAATGGGGGGGGAACTTAGCAACTAATGAAAAACTGTTTTTT.

This clonotype has at least ten counts. V is TRBV7-2 and J is TRBJ1-1, with D possibly matching TRBD1 (6 bases). Trimming took 4 bases from V and 0 from J, leaving 12 bases between them. The CDR3 contains 15 residues. Germline CDR1 is SGHTA and CDR2 is FQGNSA. The CDR3 loop reads CASSYQQGMNTEAFF. The CDR3 nucleotides are TGTGCCAGCAGCTATCAGCAGGGGATGAACACTGAAGCTTTCTTT. Full variable domain (remainder filled in from reference TRBV7-2 and TRBJ1-1): GAGVSQSPSNKVTEKGKDVELRCDPISGHTALYWYRQSLGQGLEFLIYFQGNSAPDKSGLPSDRFSAERTGGSVSTLTIQRTQQEDSAVYLCASSYQQGMNTEAFFGQGTRLTVV.

The sample holds a few counts of this clonotype. The J gene is TRBJ1-1, the V gene TRBV11-2; unclear D gene. CDR1 and CDR2 (germline): SGHAT, FQNNGV. This CDR3 comprises 12 residues. V lost 1 base and J 10 bases, leaving 10 bases between the germline ends. The chain's CDR3 is CASSLGSVAAFF. DNA of the CDR3: TGTGCCAGCAGCTTAGGGAGTGTCGCAGCTTTCTTT.

This chain connects TRBV10-2 to TRBJ1-1; no clear D gene. V lost 6 bases and J 4 bases, leaving 12 bases between the germline ends. The CDR3 loop spans 13 amino acids. Germline V gives CDR1 WSHSY, CDR2 SAAADI. The CDR3 nucleotides read TGCGCCAGCAGGCTCCAAGAGGGCACTGAAGCTTTCTTT. Translated: CASRLQEGTEAFF.

In regard to this clonotype: A much larger clone sits a single nucleotide away, making a read error possible. The rearrangement links TRBV7-2 to TRBJ2-7; 11 nucleotides line up with TRBD2. The germline V gene encodes CDR1 SGHTA and CDR2 FQGNSA. CDR3 size: 17 residues. DNA for the CDR3: TGTGCCAGCACCTTAGTGCGACTAGCGGGGAGGGACTACGAGCAGTACTTC. Its protein is CASTLVRLAGRDYEQYF.

In this sample, this clonotype turned up many times. The chain joins TRBV7-8 to TRBJ1-5; D may be TRBD1 (6 bases). The germline V and J ends were trimmed by 1 base and 5 bases, with 12 bases remaining between them. Per germline, CDR1 SGHVS and CDR2 FQNEAQ. This CDR3 contains 15 residues. The CDR3 is CASSLELGGHQPQHF. The CDR3 DNA sequence: TGTGCCAGCAGCTTAGAATTAGGGGGACATCAGCCCCAGCATTTT.

This chain joins TRBV20-1 and TRBJ2-1, with 7 nucleotides matching TRBD2. The length of the CDR3 is 14 residues. Germline CDR1 and CDR2: DFQATT and SNEGSKA (reference sequence). V lost 8 bases, J lost 7 bases, and 14 bases stayed unmatched. The CDR3 nucleotides read TGCAGTACCAACCGGCTAGCGGCCGGGAATGAGCAGTTCTTC. This gives the protein CSTNRLAAGNEQFF.

V is TRBV12-3 or TRBV12-4 and J is TRBJ1-5; 7 bases agree with TRBD1. V was clipped by 5 bases and J by 8 bases; unmatched bases: 9. There are 14 residues in the CDR3. The CDR3 DNA follows: TGTGCCAGCAGTCCAGGGACAGTTAATAAGCCCCAGCATTTT. It encodes CASSPGTVNKPQHF.

This clonotype was found many times. The rearrangement uses TRBV20-1 and TRBJ2-1; D not resolved. Trimming took 0 bases from V and 6 from J, leaving 6 bases between them. Germline values: CDR1 DFQATT, CDR2 SNEGSKA (reference sequence). The CDR3 spans 12 residues. CDR3 loop: CSARDVGNEQFF. In nucleotides, the CDR3 is TGCAGTGCTAGAGATGTCGGCAATGAGCAGTTCTTC.

This chain links TRBV19 with TRBJ1-1; D remains unclear. The germline V gene has CDR1 LNHDA and CDR2 SQIVND (reference sequence). This CDR3 region has 14 residues. Deletions cut 4 bases from V and 0 bases from J, with 9 bases between. The CDR3 bases are TGTGCCAGTAGTACCCCCCGCATGAACACTGAAGCTTTCTTT. It translates to CASSTPRMNTEAFF.

This chain uses TRBV10-3 with TRBJ2-7, with TRBD1 as a possible D gene (5 bases). The germline V gene has CDR1 ENHRY and CDR2 SYGVKD. V was trimmed by 2 bases and J by 0 bases, leaving 17 bases between them. This CDR3 has 17 residues. CDR3: CAISEPKTADSSYEQYF. CDR3 sequence (DNA): TGTGCCATCAGTGAGCCTAAGACAGCCGATAGCTCCTACGAGCAGTACTTC.

The chain has TRBV4-1 and TRBJ2-7, with TRBD1 identical over 9 bases. The CDR3 is 19 amino acids. Looked up from germline, CDR1 is MGHRA and CDR2 is YSYEKL. Trimming removed 3 bases from V and 0 bases from J; junction bases left unmatched: 15. The CDR3 nucleotides are TGCGCCAGCAGCCAGTTACAGGGGGCGCCGGAAGGGAGCTCCTACGAGCAGTACTTC. It is translated as CASSQLQGAPEGSSYEQYF.

This clonotype was picked up many times. The V gene is TRBV3-1, the J gene TRBJ1-2, with D possibly matching TRBD1 (5 bases). V was cut by 4 bases and J by 8 bases, with 17 bases left in between. This CDR3 has 14 residues. Germline V gives CDR1 LGHDT, CDR2 YNNKEL (reference sequence). In DNA, the CDR3 is TGTGCCAGCAGCCCTCAACCGGGACTGGGGGGCTACACCTTC. Translated, it gives CASSPQPGLGGYTF.

The rearrangement joins TRBV6-1 to TRBJ1-2; D is possibly TRBD1 (6 bases). The germline V and J ends were trimmed by 6 bases and 7 bases, with 15 bases remaining between them. In germline, CDR1 is MNHNS, CDR2 SASEGT. This CDR3 is 13 amino acids long. The DNA for the CDR3 is TGTGCCAGCAGAGACAGGTTCGAAGGTGGCTACACCTTC. It translates to CASRDRFEGGYTF.

In this sample, this clonotype turned up a few times. The chain has TRBV20-1 and TRBJ2-7; D ambiguous. Deletions cut 1 base from V and 3 bases from J, with 19 bases between. CDR3 length: 16 residues. CDR1 and CDR2 from the germline V gene are DFQATT and SNEGSKA (reference sequence). CDR3 sequence: CSARGRGTPSGYEQYF. The CDR3 DNA is TGCAGTGCTAGAGGAAGAGGCACTCCCTCGGGCTACGAGCAGTACTTC.